This T cell receptor beta chain originates from a study of OX40 agonist ivuxolimab in advanced cancers. Study as a whole: Three patients showed partial responses: one hepatocellular carcinoma and two cutaneous melanoma cases. Broader study findings: The CD4+ and CD8+ T cells in the blood had expanded clonally by week 6 at 0.1 to 3.0 mg/kg. Partial responders dosed at 0.1-3.0 mg/kg displayed clonal expansion ranking among the lowest.

Sequencing was performed with immunoSEQ multiplex PCR; in TCRdb, only in-frame clones are kept and a portion is missing. The sample contains around 60,000 clones, about nine tenths of which appear only once. The germline CDR1 and CDR2 sequences are MNHEY and SVGAGI. V was clipped by 8 bases and J by 5 bases; unmatched bases: 5. CDR3 size: 14 residues. With regard to this clone: The antigen remains unidentified.

The chain is built from TRBV6-5 and TRBJ2-3; 12 bases fit TRBD1. The clonotype comes from an adult with an advanced solid tumor such as melanoma, head and neck, liver or kidney cancer. The material was CD4+ or CD8+ T cells sorted from blood, obtained in a trial of the OX40 agonist ivuxolimab. CDR3 loop: CASGDRGRRDTQYF. CDR3 nucleotide sequence: TGTGCCAGCGGGGACAGGGGGCGCAGAGATACGCAGTATTTT.